This T cell receptor beta chain was retrieved from a study of blood T cell repertoires in COVID-19. Overall study: Specimens from acute and convalescent COVID-19 originated in the United States, Italy and Spain.

The ends were cut back, 1 base at V and 7 bases at J, with 11 bases in the middle. Germline V gene data show CDR1 as SGDLS and CDR2 as YYNGEE. The CDR3 runs 14 residues. The repertoire was sequenced with immunoSEQ multiplex PCR; TCRdb's copy has only in-frame clones and lacks some. The sample lists 150,000 to 200,000 clones; about nine tenths were seen once. Sequenced input: peripheral blood. The TCR originated in a man in his 70s with acute or convalescent COVID-19. V gene TRBV9 combines with J gene TRBJ2-2; tentative D call: TRBD1 (5 bases). The CDR3 loop is CASSVQGWDGELFF. The CDR3 nucleotides are TGTGCCAGCAGCGTACAGGGTTGGGACGGGGAGCTGTTTTTT. Looking up the rest from reference TRBV9 and TRBJ2-2 gives the full variable domain: DSGVTQTPKHLITATGQRVTLRCSPRSGDLSVYWYQQSLDQGLQFLIQYYNGEERAKGNILERFSAQQFPDLHSELNLSSLELGDSALYFCASSVQGWDGELFFGEGSRLTVL.